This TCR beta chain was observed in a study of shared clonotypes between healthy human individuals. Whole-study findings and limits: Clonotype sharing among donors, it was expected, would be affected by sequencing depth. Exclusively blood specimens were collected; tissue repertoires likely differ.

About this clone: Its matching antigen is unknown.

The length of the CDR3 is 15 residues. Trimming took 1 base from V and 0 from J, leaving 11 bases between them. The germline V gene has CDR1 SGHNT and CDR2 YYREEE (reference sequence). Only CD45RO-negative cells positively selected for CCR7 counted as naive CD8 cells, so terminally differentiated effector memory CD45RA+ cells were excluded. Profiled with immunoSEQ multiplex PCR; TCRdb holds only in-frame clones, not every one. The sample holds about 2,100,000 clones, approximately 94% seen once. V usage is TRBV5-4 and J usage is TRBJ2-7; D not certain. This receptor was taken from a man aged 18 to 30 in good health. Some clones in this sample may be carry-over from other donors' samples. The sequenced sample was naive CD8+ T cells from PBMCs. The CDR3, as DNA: TGTGCCAGCAGCTTGTCCCTTGCGGCCTCCTACGAGCAGTACTTC. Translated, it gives CASSLSLAASYEQYF.